Listed below are T cell receptor beta chains from one sample, sequenced in a study of graft-versus-host responses after intestinal transplantation. Which antigens these TCRs recognize remains unknown. TCRdb keeps only in-frame clones here, not all; method: immunoSEQ multiplex PCR. The sample carries tens of thousands of clones, 90% to 95% recorded once. Sequencing used unstimulated CD8+ T cells sorted from spleen or lymph node cells, obtained before transplant. These receptors all come from a human donor who was the organ donor for an intestinal transplant. Each CDR3 is given with its conserved first and last residue. The D gene is left open where the match is weak. Not every row has a clone size; where given, it reads once, few, many or a size class.

v_call	j_call	d_call	clone_size	cdr3_nt	cdr3_aa
TRBV2	TRBJ2-7	TRBD1	-	TGTGCCAGCAGTCAGGGACAGGGCTACGAGCAGTACTTC	CASSQGQGYEQYF
TRBV4-1	TRBJ1-2	-	-	TGCGCCAGCAGCCTCGACATGGGAGGTGGCTACACCTTC	CASSLDMGGGYTF
TRBV14	TRBJ2-5	TRBD2	-	TGTGCCATCCGGACTAGCGGGGAAGAGACCCAGTACTTC	CAIRTSGEETQYF
TRBV7-9	TRBJ2-1	TRBD1	-	TGTGCCAGCACCTACCGACAGGGGCCATTAGCAGGCTCCTACAATGAGCAGTTCTTC	CASTYRQGPLAGSYNEQFF
TRBV27	TRBJ1-5	-	-	TGTGCCAGCGGTGACTCAGGTTCTAATCAGCCCCAGCATTTT	CASGDSGSNQPQHF
TRBV18	TRBJ2-7	-	-	TGTGCCAGCTCATCTTCCTACGAGCAGTACTTC	CASSSSYEQYF
TRBV10-2	TRBJ2-5	-	-	TGCGCCAGCAGGGGGCTACCCCAAGAGACCCAGTACTTC	CASRGLPQETQYF
TRBV27	TRBJ1-1	-	-	TGTGCCAGCACCATTCAAGCGGGGGCATGGACTGAAGCTTTCTTT	CASTIQAGAWTEAFF
TRBV7-9	TRBJ1-5	-	once	TGTGCCAGCAGCGTCAGGGGTGATCAGCCCCAGCATTTT	CASSVRGDQPQHF
TRBV4-1	TRBJ2-5	-	once	TGCGCCAGCAGCCAAGTAGCGGCGCTGAAAGAGACCCAGTACTTC	CASSQVAALKETQYF
TRBV4-1	TRBJ2-1	TRBD2	-	TGCGCCAGCAGCCTCACCGGGACTAGCGGGGGGGCCTATGAGCAGTTCTTC	CASSLTGTSGGAYEQFF
TRBV9	TRBJ2-2	-	-	TGTGCCAGCAGCCCTGACCTGGGAGGCACCGGGGAGCTGTTTTTT	CASSPDLGGTGELFF
TRBV27	TRBJ2-5	TRBD2	-	TGTGCCAGCAGTTTTGGGGGGGGACAAGAGACCCAGTACTTC	CASSFGGGQETQYF
TRBV7-6	TRBJ2-7	-	-	TGTGCCAGCAGCTTAGGACAGATCTCCTACGAGCAGTACTTC	CASSLGQISYEQYF
TRBV9	TRBJ1-1	-	-	TGTGCCAGCAGCAAACCAAACGGGGTTGAAGCTTTCTTT	CASSKPNGVEAFF
TRBV11-2	TRBJ1-6	TRBD1	-	TGTGCCAGCACCTACCAGGGGGGTTCTTATAATTCACCCCTCCACTTT	CASTYQGGSYNSPLHF
TRBV5-1	TRBJ1-1	TRBD1	-	TGCGCCAGCAGCCACGGACAGGGGGAGTATGGGACTGAAGCTTTCTTT	CASSHGQGEYGTEAFF
TRBV29-1	TRBJ1-2	TRBD1	-	TGCAGCGTTCGCAGGGGGCAGTGGCCTTACCTATACCCGTATGGCTACACCTTC	CSVRRGQWPYLYPYGYTF
TRBV7-9	TRBJ1-1	TRBD1	-	TGTGCCAGCACTACAGGGGTAAAGACTGAAGCTTTCTTT	CASTTGVKTEAFF
TRBV15	TRBJ1-4	-	-	TGTGCCACCAGCAGAGATTCCCAGGGGCCGAGGTATAATGAAAAACTGTTTTTT	CATSRDSQGPRYNEKLFF
TRBV5-4	TRBJ2-2	-	-	TGTGCCAGCAGCTTTGGCGTGGGACTTGAGACCGGGGAGCTGTTTTTT	CASSFGVGLETGELFF
TRBV4-3	TRBJ2-7	TRBD1	-	TGCGCCAGCAGCCATCCCGGACAGGGGATGGGCGAGCAGTACTTC	CASSHPGQGMGEQYF
TRBV27	TRBJ1-4	TRBD1	-	TGTGCCAGCAGTAAACAGGGGCAGTCTGAAAAACTGTTTTTT	CASSKQGQSEKLFF
TRBV5-1	TRBJ1-1	-	-	TGCGCCAGCACCGACGGGGGAGACACAATGAACACTGAAGCTTTCTTT	CASTDGGDTMNTEAFF